This T cell receptor (beta chain) was sequenced during a study of T cell repertoires in cytomegalovirus infection. Study background: Newly reported HLA-C-restricted and thoroughly characterized HLA-B-restricted CMV epitopes were employed. General study findings and limits: Dominating the ex vivo response were TCR beta clonotypes that were CMV-specific and HLA-C-restricted. Accumulated public TCR beta family frequency recognized individuals carrying CMV together with the relevant HLA.

TCRdb recomputed calls from the reads with MiXCR, one row per CDR3 protein. This table has about 770,000 distinct CDR3 sequences, almost 30% appearing once. This clonotype was observed a few times. The antigen remains unidentified. The sequence was obtained from a human donor in good health (CMV status not recorded). Some clones in this sample may be carry-over from other donors' samples. The sequenced sample was cultured CD8+ T cells from PBMCs, obtained from culture after CMV antigen stimulation.

DNA for the CDR3: TGTGCCAGCAGCTTCGGACAGGGGTTCGGCAATGAGCAGTTCTTC. Amino acids: CASSFGQGFGNEQFF. The rearrangement links TRBV7-3 to TRBJ2-1; 9 bases line up with TRBD1. Germline V gives CDR1 SGHTA, CDR2 FQGTGA. This CDR3 comprises 15 residues. J was trimmed by 6 bases and V by 3 bases; bases with no gene match: 6.